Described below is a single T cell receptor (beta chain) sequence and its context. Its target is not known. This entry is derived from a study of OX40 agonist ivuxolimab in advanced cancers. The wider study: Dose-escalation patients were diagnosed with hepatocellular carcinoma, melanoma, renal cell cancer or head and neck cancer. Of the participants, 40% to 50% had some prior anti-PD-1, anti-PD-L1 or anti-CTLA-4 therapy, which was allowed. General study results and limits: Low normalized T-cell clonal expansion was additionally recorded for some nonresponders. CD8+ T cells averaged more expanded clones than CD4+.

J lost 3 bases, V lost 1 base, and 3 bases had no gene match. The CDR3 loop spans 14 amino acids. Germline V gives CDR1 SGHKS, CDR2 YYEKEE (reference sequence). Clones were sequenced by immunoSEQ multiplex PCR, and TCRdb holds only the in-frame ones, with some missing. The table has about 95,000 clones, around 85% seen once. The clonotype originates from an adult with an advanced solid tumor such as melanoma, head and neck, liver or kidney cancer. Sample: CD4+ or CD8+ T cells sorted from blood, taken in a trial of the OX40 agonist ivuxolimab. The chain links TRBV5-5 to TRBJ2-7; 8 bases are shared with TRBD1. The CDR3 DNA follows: TGTGCCAGCAGCTTGATTACAGGGGGCTACGAGCAGTACTTC. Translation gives CASSLITGGYEQYF.